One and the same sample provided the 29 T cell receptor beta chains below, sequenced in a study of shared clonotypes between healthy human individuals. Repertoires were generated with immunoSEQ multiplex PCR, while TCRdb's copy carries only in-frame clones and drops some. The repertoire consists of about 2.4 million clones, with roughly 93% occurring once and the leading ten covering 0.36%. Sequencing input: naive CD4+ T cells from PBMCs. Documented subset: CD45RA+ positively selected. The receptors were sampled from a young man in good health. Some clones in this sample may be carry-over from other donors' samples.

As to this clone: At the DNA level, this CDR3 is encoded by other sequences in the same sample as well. The CDR3 protein is CASSPDRGYGYTF. The CDR3 bases are TGTGCCAGCAGCCCTGACAGGGGCTATGGCTACACCTTC. The J gene is TRBJ1-2, the V gene TRBV6-5; TRBD1 agrees at 8 bases. CDR3 length equals 13 residues. Germline CDR1 reads MNHEY; CDR2 reads SVGAGI. After removal of 6 bases from V and 4 bases from J, the junction contained 4 bases not matched to a gene.

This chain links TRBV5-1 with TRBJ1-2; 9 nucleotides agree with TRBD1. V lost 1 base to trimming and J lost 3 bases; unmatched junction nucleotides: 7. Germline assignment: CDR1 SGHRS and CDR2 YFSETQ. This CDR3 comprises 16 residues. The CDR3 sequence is CASSLTGTGYDYGYTF. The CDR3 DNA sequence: TGCGCCAGCAGCTTGACTGGGACAGGGTACGACTATGGCTACACCTTC.

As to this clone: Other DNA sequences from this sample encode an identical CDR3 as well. The CDR3 spells CASSLGPSNEKLFF. The CDR3 DNA is TGCGCCAGCAGTTTAGGGCCTTCTAATGAAAAACTGTTTTTT. The chain carries TRBV5-1 and TRBJ1-4, with D unresolved. V lost 5 bases and J 3 bases, leaving 11 bases between the germline ends. There are 14 residues in the CDR3. Per germline, CDR1 SGHRS and CDR2 YFSETQ.

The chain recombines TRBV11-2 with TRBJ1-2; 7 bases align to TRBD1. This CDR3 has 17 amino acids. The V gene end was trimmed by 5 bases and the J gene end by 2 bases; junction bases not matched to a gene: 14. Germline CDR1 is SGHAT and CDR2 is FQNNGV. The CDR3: CASSALQGRWGNYGYTF. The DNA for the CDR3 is TGTGCCAGCAGCGCCCTACAGGGGCGTTGGGGGAACTATGGCTACACCTTC.

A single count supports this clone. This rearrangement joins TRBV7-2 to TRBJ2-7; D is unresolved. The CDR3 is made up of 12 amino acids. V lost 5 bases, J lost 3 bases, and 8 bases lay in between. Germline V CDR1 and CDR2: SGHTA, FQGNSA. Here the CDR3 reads CASSKTRYEQYF. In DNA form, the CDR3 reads TGTGCCAGCAGCAAAACCCGCTACGAGCAGTACTTC.

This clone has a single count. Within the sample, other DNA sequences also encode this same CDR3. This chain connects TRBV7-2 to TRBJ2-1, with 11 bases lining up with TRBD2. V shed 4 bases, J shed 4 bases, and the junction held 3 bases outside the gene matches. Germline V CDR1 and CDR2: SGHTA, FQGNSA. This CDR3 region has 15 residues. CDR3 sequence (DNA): TGTGCCAGCAGCTCAACTAGCGGGAGTTACAATGAGCAGTTCTTC. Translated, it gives CASSSTSGSYNEQFF.

The CDR3 coding sequence is TGCAGCCCTCCGGGAGTGATTTATGGAAGCTCCTACAATGAGCAGTTCTTC. It specifies CSPPGVIYGSSYNEQFF. V usage is TRBV29-1 and J usage is TRBJ2-1, with TRBD2 as a possible D gene (6 bases). CDR1 and CDR2 (germline): SQVTM, ANQGSEA. Deletions cut 8 bases from V and 0 bases from J, with 23 bases between. This CDR3 contains 17 residues.

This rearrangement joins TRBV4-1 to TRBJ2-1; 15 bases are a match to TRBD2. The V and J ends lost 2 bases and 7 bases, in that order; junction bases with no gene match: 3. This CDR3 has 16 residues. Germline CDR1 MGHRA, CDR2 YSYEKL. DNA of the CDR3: TGCGCCAGCAGCCAATGGACTAGCGGGAGGGCAAATGAGCAGTTCTTC. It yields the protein CASSQWTSGRANEQFF.

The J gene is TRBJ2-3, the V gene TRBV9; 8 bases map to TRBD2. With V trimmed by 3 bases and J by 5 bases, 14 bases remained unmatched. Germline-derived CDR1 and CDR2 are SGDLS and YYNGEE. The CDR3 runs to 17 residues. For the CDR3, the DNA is TGTGCCAGCAGCGCCCAGGTCGGGCGGGAGGCCGGAGATACGCAGTATTTT. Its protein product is CASSAQVGREAGDTQYF.

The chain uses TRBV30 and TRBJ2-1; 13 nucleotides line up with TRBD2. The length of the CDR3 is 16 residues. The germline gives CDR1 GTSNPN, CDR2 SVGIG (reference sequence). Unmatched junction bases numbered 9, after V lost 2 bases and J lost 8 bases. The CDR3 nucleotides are TGTGCCTGGAGTACTAGCGGGAGGGGGTCACGTGATGAGCAGTTCTTC. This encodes CAWSTSGRGSRDEQFF.

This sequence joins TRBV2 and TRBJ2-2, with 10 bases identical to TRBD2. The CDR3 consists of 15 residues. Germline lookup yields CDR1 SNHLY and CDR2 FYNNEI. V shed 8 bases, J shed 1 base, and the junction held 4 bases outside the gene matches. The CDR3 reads CASHRLAGNTGELFF. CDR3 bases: TGTGCCAGCCACCGACTAGCGGGGAACACCGGGGAGCTGTTTTTT.

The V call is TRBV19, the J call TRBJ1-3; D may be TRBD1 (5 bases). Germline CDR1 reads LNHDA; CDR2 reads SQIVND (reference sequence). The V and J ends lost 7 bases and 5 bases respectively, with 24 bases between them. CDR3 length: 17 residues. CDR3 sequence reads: CASTIRASTGGRNTIYF. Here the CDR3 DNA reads TGTGCCAGTACCATTCGGGCAAGCACCGGGGGACGAAACACCATATATTTT.

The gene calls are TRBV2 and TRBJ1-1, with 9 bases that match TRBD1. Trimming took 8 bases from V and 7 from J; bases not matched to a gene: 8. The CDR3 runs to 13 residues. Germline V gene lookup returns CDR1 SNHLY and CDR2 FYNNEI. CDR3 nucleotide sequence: TGTGCCAGCGATTCAGACAGGGGGGTTGAAGCTTTCTTT. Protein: CASDSDRGVEAFF. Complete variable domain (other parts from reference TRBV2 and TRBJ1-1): EPEVTQTPSHQVTQMGQEVILRCVPISNHLYFYWYRQILGQKVEFLVSFYNNEISEKSEIFDDQFSVERPDGSNFTLKIRSTKLEDSAMYFCASDSDRGVEAFFGQGTRLTVV.

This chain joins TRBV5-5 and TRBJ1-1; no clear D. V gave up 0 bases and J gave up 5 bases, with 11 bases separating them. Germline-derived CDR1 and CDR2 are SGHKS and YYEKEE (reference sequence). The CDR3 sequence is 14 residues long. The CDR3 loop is CASSLVGSVTEAFF. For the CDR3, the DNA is TGTGCCAGCAGCTTGGTTGGGTCGGTGACTGAAGCTTTCTTT.

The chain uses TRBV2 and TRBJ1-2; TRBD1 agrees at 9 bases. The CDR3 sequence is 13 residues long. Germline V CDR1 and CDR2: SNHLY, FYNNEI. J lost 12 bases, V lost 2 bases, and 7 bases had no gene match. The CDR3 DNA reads TGTGCCAGCAGTGAAACTCTAGGACAGGGGAACACCTTC. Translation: CASSETLGQGNTF.

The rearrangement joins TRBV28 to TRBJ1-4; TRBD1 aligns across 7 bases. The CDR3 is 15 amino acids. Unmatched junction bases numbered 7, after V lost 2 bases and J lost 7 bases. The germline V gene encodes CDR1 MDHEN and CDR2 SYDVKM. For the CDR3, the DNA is TGTGCCAGCAGTTTAACCCAGGGGGTATTTGAAAAACTGTTTTTT. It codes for CASSLTQGVFEKLFF. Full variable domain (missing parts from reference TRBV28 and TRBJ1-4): DVKVTQSSRYLVKRTGEKVFLECVQDMDHENMFWYRQDPGLGLRLIYFSYDVKMKEKGDIPEGYSVSREKKERFSLILESASTNQTSMYLCASSLTQGVFEKLFFGSGTQLSVL.

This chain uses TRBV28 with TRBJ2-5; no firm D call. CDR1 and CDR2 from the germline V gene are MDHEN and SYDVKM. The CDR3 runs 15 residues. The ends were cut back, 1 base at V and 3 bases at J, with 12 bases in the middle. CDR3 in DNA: TGTGCCAGCAGTTTATTCGGAGCCGCGGAAGAGACCCAGTACTTC. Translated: CASSLFGAAEETQYF.

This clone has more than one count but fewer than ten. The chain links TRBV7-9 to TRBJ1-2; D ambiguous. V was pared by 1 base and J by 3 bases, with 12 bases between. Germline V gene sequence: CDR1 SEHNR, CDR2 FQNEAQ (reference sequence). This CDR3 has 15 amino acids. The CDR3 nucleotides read TGTGCCAGCAGCTTAGGGCCGGGCGGGTACTATGGCTACACCTTC. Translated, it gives CASSLGPGGYYGYTF.

The CDR3 DNA is TGCGCCAGCAGCCCCGTCGCGAACACCGGGGAGCTGTTTTTT. Translation gives CASSPVANTGELFF. J is TRBJ2-2 and V is TRBV5-1; D gene uncertain. Germline values: CDR1 SGHRS, CDR2 YFSETQ. Trimming cost V 4 bases and J 0 bases, with 7 bases left between them. The CDR3 consists of 14 residues. The full variable domain, completed using reference TRBV5-1 and TRBJ2-2, is KAGVTQTPRYLIKTRGQQVTLSCSPISGHRSVSWYQQTPGQGLQFLFEYFSETQRNKGNFPGRFSGRQFSNSRSEMNVSTLELGDSALYLCASSPVANTGELFFGEGSRLTVL.

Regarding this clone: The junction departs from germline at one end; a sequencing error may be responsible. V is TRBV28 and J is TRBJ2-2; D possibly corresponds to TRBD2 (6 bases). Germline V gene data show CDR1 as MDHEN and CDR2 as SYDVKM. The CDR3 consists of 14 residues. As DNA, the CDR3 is TGTGCCAGCAGGTTATCGGGAGTGGCCGGGGAGCTGTTTTTT. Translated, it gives CASRLSGVAGELFF.

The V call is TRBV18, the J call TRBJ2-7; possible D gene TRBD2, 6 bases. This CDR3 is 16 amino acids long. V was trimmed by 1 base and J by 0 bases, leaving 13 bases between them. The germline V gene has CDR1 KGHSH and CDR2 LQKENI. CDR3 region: CASSPRDFPNSYEQYF. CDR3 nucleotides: TGTGCCAGCTCACCACGGGACTTCCCCAACTCCTACGAGCAGTACTTC.

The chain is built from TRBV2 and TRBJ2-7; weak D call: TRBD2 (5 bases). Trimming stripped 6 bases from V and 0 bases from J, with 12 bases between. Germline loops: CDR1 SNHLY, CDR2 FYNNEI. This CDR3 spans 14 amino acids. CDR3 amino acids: CASRQTGSSYEQYF. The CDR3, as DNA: TGTGCCAGCAGACAGACGGGGAGCTCCTACGAGCAGTACTTC.

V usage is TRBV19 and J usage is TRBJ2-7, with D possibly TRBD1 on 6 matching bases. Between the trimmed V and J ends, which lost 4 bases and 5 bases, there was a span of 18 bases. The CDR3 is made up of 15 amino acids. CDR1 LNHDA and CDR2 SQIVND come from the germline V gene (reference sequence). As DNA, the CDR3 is TGTGCCAGTAGTAACCACCAGAGGGGGTCGGACGAGCAGTACTTC. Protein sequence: CASSNHQRGSDEQYF. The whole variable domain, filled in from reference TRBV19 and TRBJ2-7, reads DGGITQSPKYLFRKEGQNVTLSCEQNLNHDAMYWYRQDPGQGLRLIYYSQIVNDFQKGDIAEGYSVSREKKESFPLTVTSAQKNPTAFYLCASSNHQRGSDEQYFGPGTRLTVT.

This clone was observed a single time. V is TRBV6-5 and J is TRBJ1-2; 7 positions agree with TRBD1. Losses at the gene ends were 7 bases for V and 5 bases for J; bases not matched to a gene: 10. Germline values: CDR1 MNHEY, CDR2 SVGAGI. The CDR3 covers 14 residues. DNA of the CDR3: TGTGCCAGCAACCAACACCCAGGGGGATATGGCTACACCTTC. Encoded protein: CASNQHPGGYGYTF.

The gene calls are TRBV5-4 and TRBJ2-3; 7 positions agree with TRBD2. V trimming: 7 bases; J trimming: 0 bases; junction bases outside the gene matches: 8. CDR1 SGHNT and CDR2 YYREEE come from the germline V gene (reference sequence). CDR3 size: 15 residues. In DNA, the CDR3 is TGTGCCAGCGCCACGATTAGCGGGAGCACAGATACGCAGTATTTT. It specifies CASATISGSTDTQYF.

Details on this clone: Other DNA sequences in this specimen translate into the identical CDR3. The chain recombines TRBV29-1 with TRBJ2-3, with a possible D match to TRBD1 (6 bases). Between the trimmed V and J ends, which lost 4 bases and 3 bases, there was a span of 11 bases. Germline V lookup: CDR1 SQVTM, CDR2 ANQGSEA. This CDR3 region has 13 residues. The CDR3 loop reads CSVGGQVTDTQYF. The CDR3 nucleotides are TGCAGCGTTGGGGGACAAGTAACAGATACGCAGTATTTT.

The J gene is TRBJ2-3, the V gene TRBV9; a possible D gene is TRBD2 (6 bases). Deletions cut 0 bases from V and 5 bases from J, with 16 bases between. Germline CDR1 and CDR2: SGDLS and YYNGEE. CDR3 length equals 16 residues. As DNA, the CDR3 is TGTGCCAGCAGCGTAGCTCCTGCTAGCGAGGGAGATACGCAGTATTTT. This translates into CASSVAPASEGDTQYF.

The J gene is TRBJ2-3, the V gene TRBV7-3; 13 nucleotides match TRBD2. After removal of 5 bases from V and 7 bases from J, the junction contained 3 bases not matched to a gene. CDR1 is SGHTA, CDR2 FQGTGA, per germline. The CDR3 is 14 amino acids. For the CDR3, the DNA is TGTGCCAGCAGCCAGACTAGCGGGAGGAATACGCAGTATTTT. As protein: CASSQTSGRNTQYF.

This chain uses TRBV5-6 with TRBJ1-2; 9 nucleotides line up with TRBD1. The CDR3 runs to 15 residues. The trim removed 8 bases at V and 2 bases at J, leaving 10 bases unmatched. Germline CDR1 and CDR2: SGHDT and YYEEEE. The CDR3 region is CASNRDRERNYGYTF. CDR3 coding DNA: TGTGCCAGTAATAGGGACAGGGAGAGGAACTATGGCTACACCTTC.